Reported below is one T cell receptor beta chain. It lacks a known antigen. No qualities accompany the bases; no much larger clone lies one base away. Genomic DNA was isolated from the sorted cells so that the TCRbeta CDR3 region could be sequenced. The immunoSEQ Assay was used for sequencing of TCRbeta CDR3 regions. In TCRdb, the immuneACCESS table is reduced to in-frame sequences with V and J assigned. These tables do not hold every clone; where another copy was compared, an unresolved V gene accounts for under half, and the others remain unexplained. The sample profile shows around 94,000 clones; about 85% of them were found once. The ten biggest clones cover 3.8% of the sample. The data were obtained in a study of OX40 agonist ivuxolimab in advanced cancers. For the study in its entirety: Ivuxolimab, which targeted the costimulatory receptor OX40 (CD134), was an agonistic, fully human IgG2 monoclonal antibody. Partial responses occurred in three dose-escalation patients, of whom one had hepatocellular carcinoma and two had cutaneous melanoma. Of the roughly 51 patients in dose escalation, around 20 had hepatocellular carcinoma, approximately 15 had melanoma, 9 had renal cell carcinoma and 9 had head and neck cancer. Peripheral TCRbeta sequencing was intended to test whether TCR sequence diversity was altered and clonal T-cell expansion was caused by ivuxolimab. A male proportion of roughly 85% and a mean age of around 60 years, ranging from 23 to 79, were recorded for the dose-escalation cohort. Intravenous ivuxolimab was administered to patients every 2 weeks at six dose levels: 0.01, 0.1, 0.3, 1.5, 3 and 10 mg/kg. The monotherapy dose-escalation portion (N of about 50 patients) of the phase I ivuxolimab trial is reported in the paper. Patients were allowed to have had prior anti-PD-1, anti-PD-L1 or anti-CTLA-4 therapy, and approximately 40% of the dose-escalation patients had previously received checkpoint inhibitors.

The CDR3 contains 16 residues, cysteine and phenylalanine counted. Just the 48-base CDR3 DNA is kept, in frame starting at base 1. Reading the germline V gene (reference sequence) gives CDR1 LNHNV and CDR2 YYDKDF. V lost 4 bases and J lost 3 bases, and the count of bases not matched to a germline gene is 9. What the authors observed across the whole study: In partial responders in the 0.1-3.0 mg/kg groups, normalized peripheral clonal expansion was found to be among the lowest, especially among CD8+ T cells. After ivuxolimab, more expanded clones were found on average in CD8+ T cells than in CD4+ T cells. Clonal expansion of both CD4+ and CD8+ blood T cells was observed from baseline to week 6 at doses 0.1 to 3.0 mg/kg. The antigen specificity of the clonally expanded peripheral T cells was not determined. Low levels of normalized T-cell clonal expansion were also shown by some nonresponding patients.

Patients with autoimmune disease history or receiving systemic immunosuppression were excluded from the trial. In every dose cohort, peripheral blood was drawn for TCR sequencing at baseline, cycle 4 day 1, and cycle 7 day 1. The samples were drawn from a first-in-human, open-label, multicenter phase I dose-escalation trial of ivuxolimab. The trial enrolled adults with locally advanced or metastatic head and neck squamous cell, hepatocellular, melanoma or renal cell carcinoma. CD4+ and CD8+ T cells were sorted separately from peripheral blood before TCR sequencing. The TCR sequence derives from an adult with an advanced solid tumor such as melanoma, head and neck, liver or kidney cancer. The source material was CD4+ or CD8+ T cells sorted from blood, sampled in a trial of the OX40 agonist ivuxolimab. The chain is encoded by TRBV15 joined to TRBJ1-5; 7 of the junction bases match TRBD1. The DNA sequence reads TGTGCCACCAGCACAGGGACAGCCTATAACAATCAGCCCCAGCATTTT. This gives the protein CATSTGTAYNNQPQHF.